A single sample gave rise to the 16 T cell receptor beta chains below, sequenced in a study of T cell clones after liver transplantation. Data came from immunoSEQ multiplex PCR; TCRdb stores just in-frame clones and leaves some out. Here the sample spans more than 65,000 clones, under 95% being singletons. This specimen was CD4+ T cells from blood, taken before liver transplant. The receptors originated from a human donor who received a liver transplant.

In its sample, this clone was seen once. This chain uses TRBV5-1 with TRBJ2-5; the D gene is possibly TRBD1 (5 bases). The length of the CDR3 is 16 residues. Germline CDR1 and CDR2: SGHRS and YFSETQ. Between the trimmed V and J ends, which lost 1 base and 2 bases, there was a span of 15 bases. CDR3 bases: TGCGCCAGCAGCTTGCCCCAGTTGGCAGGGCAAGAGACCCAGTACTTC. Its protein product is CASSLPQLAGQETQYF.

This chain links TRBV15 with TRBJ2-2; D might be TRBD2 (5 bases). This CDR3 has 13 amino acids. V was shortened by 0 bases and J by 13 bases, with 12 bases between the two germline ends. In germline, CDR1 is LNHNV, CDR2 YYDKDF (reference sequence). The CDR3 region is CATSRDREPGLFF. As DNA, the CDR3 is TGTGCCACCAGCAGAGATAGGGAGCCAGGGCTGTTTTTT.

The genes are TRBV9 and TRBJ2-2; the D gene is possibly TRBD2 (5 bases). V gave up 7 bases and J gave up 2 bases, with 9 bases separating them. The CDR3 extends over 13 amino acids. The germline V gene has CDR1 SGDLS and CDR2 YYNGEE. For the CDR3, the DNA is TGTGCCAGCGGATCGGGAAACACCGGGGAGCTGTTTTTT. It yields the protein CASGSGNTGELFF.

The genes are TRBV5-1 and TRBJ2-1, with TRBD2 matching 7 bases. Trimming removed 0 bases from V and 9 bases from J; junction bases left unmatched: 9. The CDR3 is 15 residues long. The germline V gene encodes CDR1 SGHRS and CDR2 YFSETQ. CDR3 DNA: TGCGCCAGCAGCTTGGAGGGCGGGAGCTACGGTGAGCAGTTCTTC. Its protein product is CASSLEGGSYGEQFF.

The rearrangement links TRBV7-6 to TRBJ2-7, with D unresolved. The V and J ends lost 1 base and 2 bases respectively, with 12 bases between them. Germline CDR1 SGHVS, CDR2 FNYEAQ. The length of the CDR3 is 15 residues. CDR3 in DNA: TGTGCCAGCAGCTTAGGTAGTTTGGCCACCTACGAGCAGTACTTC. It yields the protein CASSLGSLATYEQYF.

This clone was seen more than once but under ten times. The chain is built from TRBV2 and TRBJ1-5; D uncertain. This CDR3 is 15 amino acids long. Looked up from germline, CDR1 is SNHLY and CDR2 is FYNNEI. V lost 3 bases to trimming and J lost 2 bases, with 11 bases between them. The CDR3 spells CASSEVGLGNQPQHF. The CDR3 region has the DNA TGTGCCAGCAGTGAGGTCGGGTTGGGCAATCAGCCCCAGCATTTT.

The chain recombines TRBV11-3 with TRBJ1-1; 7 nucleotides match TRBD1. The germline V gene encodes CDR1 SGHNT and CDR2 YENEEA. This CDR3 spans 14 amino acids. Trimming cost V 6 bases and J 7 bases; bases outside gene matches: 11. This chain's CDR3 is CASRTGTESYEAFF. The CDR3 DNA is TGTGCCAGCAGGACCGGGACAGAATCTTATGAAGCTTTCTTT.

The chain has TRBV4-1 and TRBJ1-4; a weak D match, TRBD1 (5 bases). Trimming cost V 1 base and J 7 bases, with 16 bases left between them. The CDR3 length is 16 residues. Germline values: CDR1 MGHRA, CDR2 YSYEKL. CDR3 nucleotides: TGCGCCAGCAGCCAAGGTCAGGCAGGGACTCTTGAAAAACTGTTTTTT. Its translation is CASSQGQAGTLEKLFF.

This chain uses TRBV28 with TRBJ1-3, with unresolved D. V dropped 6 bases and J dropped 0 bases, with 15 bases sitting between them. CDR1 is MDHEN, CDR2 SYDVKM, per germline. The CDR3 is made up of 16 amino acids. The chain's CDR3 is CASRSEPAFSGNTIYF. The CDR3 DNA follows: TGTGCCAGCAGATCTGAACCAGCTTTCTCTGGAAACACCATATATTTT.

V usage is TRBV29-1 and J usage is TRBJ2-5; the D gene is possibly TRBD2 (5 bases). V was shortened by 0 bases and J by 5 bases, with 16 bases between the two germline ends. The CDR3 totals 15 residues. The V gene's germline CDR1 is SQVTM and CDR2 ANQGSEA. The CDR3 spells CSVEDPGDSWETQYF. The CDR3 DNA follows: TGCAGCGTTGAAGATCCCGGGGATAGCTGGGAGACCCAGTACTTC. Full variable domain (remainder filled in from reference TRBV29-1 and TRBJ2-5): SAVISQKPSRDICQRGTSLTIQCQVDSQVTMMFWYRQQPGQSLTLIATANQGSEATYESGFVIDKFPISRPNLTFSTLTVSNMSPEDSSIYLCSVEDPGDSWETQYFGPGTRLLVL.

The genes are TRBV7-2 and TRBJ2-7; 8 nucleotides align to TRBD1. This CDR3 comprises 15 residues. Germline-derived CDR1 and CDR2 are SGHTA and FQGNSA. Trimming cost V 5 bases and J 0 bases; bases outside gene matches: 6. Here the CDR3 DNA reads TGTGCCAGCAGCCAGGACAGGGAGAGCTCCTACGAGCAGTACTTC. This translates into CASSQDRESSYEQYF.

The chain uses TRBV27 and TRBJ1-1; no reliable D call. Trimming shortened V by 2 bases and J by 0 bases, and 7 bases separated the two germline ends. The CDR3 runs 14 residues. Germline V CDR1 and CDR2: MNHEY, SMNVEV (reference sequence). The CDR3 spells CASSLNSMNTEAFF. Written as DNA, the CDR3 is TGTGCCAGCAGTTTAAACAGCATGAACACTGAAGCTTTCTTT.

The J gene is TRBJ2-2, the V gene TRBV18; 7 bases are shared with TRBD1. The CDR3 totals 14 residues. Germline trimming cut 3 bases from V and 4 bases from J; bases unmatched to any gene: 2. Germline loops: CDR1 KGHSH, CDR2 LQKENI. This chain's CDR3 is CASSPTGSTGELFF. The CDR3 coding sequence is TGTGCCAGCTCACCGACAGGGAGCACCGGGGAGCTGTTTTTT.

This CDR3 reads CASSLPGLDTEAFF. The CDR3 DNA sequence: TGTGCCAGCAGCTTGCCGGGTCTGGACACTGAAGCTTTCTTT. The chain recombines TRBV5-6 with TRBJ1-1; D remains unclear. V lost 1 base to trimming and J lost 3 bases, with 10 bases between them. The CDR3 runs to 14 residues. Looked up from germline, CDR1 is SGHDT and CDR2 is YYEEEE.

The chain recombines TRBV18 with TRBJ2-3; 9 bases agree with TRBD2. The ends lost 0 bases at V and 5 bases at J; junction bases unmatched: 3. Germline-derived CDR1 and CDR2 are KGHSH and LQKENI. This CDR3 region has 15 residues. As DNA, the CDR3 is TGTGCCAGCTCACCACCTAGCGGGAGTATAGATACGCAGTATTTT. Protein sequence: CASSPPSGSIDTQYF.

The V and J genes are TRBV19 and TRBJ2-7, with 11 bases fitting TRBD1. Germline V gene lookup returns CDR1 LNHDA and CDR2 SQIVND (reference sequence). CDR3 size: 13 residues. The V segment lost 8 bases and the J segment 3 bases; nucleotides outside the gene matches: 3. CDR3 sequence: CASAGTGGYEQYF. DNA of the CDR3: TGTGCCAGTGCCGGGACAGGGGGCTACGAGCAGTACTTC.